Listed below are T cell receptor beta chains from one sample, sequenced in a study of shared clonotypes between healthy human individuals. Profiled with immunoSEQ multiplex PCR; TCRdb holds only in-frame clones, not every one. The table shows around 2.5 million clones, with 80% to 95% occurring only once. Sequenced sample: naive CD4+ T cells from PBMCs. The receptors here all came from a young man in good health. Some clones in this sample may be carry-over from other donors' samples. Both conserved end residues are trimmed from each CDR3. Some rows mark clone size as missing; the rest say once, few, many or name a class of expanded clone.

TRBV6-6	TRBJ1-4	.	ASSYSWGSNEKLF
TRBV5-4	TRBJ2-3	.	ASSSGTGGRTDTQY
TRBV30	TRBJ2-7	.	AWSRGSTYEQY
TRBV18	TRBJ2-6	.	ASSLDRVLLSGANVLT
TRBV6-5	TRBJ1-2	.	ASSYSFNYGYT
TRBV19	TRBJ1-2	.	ASSINRADGYT
TRBV9	TRBJ2-1	.	ASSPSGVAGANEQF
TRBV5-1	TRBJ2-1	.	ASSPGPAGSYNEQF
TRBV18	TRBJ2-1	.	ASSPPGERGVNEQF
TRBV5-4	TRBJ1-4	.	ASSLKGLGEKLF
TRBV5-4	TRBJ2-1	.	ASSSSGVPYNEQF
TRBV18	TRBJ2-7	.	ASSPPGSSYEQY
TRBV19	TRBJ2-1	once	ASSSPREHGGNEQF
TRBV19	TRBJ2-1	.	ASRPSWGGRGYNEQF
TRBV5-1	TRBJ2-5	.	ASSVGLAGGRETQY
TRBV5-1	TRBJ2-5	.	ASSLETVGQETQY
TRBV4-1	TRBJ2-7	.	ASSQEVGDSSYEQY
TRBV7-8	TRBJ2-7	once	ASSLAGGDTYEQY
TRBV6-1	TRBJ2-3	.	ASSERATADTQY
TRBV7-8	TRBJ2-5	.	ASSQSGGLGETQY
TRBV2	TRBJ1-3	.	ASSEIISGNTIY
TRBV5-1	TRBJ1-1	.	ASSLRKVGDTEAF
TRBV14	TRBJ1-3	.	ASSQQDRSSGNTIY
TRBV11-2	TRBJ2-5	once	ASSSVVAGQGFETQY
TRBV7-9	TRBJ2-6	.	ASSLLPFGANVLT
TRBV19	TRBJ2-7	once	ASRPGTSNSYEQY
TRBV5-1	TRBJ2-5	.	ASSLVGLGGETQY
TRBV6-5	TRBJ2-5	.	ASSYQSPLGETQY
TRBV9	TRBJ1-5	.	ASSVGAGNQPQH
TRBV4-2	TRBJ1-3	.	ASSQSMISGNTIY
TRBV7-3	TRBJ2-1	.	ASSATGLDYNEQF
TRBV30	TRBJ1-2	.	AWIPRANYGYT
TRBV5-4	TRBJ2-1	once	ASSRVRSGEQF
TRBV5-4	TRBJ2-5	.	ASSADIGGLAGQETQY
TRBV9	TRBJ2-5	.	ASSAREHRVVTQY
TRBV29-1	TRBJ2-7	.	SVGLLAGGYEQY
TRBV2	TRBJ2-7	few	ASSGSYEQY
TRBV28	TRBJ1-3	.	ASRNTGASGNTIY
TRBV6-6	TRBJ2-5	.	ASSQRTYRGETQY
TRBV10-3	TRBJ2-7	.	AISESRDRAR
TRBV11-2	TRBJ2-7	.	ASSLQADSYEQY
TRBV5-1	TRBJ2-3	.	ASSDGMTDTQY
TRBV27	TRBJ2-7	.	ASSLLQGAYEQY
TRBV28	TRBJ2-1	.	ATMDYNEQF
TRBV7-2	TRBJ2-2	.	ASSPSRENTGELF
TRBV27	TRBJ2-1	.	ASSLPRDSYNEQF
TRBV7-9	TRBJ1-3	.	ASSLVGGHSLSGNTIY
TRBV6-1	TRBJ1-5	few	ASSTGGSYQPQH
TRBV5-5	TRBJ2-2	once	ASSERGTGELF
TRBV10-3	TRBJ2-1	.	AISESGWGWEQF
TRBV10-3	TRBJ2-1	.	AISDTTSGLVEQF
TRBV5-1	TRBJ2-3	.	ASSLGQVMTDTQY
TRBV28	TRBJ1-1	.	ASSPLWGGKTEAF
TRBV6-5	TRBJ2-7	.	ASSYSFRGARGEQY
TRBV11-2	TRBJ1-3	.	ASSLYGGGNTIY
TRBV2	TRBJ2-7	.	ASSETGVGYEQY
TRBV28	TRBJ1-1	.	ASSYPGKTNTEAF
TRBV18	TRBJ2-2	.	ASSLTGQGVTGELF
TRBV5-1	TRBJ2-1	.	ASSTGTSGSYNEQF